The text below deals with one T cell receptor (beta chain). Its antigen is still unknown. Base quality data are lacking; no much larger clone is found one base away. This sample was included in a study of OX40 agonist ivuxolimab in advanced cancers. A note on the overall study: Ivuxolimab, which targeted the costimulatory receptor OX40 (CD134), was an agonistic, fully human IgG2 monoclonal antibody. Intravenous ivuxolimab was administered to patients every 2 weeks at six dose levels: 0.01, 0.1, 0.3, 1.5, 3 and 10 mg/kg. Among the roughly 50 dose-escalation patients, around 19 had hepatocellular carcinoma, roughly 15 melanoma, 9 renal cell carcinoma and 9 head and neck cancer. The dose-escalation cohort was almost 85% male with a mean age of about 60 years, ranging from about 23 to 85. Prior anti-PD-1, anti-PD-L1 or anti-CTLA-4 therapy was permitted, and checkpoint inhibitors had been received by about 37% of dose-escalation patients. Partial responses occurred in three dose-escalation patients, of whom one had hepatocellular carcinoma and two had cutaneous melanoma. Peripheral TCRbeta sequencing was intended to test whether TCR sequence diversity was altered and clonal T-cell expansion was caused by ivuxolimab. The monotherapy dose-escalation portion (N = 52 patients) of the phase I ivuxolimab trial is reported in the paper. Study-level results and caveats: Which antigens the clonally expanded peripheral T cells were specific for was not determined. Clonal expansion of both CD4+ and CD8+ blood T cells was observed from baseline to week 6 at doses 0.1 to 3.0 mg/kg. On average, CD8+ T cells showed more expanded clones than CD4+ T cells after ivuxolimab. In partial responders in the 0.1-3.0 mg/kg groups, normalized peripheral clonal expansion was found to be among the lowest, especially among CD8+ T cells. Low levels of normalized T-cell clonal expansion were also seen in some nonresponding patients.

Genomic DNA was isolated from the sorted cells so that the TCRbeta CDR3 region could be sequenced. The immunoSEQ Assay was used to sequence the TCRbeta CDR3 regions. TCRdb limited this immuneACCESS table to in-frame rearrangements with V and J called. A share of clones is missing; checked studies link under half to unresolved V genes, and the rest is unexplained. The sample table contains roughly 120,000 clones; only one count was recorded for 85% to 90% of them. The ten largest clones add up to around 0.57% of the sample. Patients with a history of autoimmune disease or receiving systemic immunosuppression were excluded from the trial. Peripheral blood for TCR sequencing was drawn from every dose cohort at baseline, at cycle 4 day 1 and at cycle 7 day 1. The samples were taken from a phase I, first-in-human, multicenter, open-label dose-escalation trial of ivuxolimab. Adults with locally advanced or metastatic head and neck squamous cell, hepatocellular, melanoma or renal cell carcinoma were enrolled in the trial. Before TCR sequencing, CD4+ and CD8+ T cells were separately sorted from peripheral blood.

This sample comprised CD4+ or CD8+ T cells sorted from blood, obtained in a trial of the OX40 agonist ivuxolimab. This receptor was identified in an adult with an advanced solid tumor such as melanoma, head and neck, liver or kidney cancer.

The CDR3 is CASGGGAASQPQHF. Here is the DNA: TGTGCCAGCGGGGGGGGCGCCGCGAGTCAGCCCCAGCATTTT. The chain was built from TRBV6-6 and TRBJ1-5; a weak D assignment points to TRBD1 (6 bases agree). From the cysteine up to the phenylalanine, the CDR3 has a length of 14 residues. Just CDR3 DNA is preserved here, 42 bases in frame from base 1. Reading the germline V gene (reference sequence) gives CDR1 MNHNY and CDR2 SVGAGI. V is reduced by 8 bases and J by 6 bases, leaving a spacing of 17 bases between them.